The TCR beta chain described here comes from a study of patients and donors after allogeneic stem cell transplantation (dated by TCRdb to the early 2020s). Regarding this clonotype: No cognate antigen has been identified for it. Within one base of it there is no much larger clone, and no base qualities were kept.

Library preparation used RT-PCR. The sequencing machine was a NextSeq 550. TCRdb's own reprocessing of the public reads used fastp at Q25 and MiXCR and kept productive beta chains. Rows are combined by CDR3 protein, so each entry shows the most common genes and DNA. The sample data list 150,000 to 250,000 distinct CDR3 sequences, and more than 35% of these were observed just once. The ten biggest clones cover less than 40% of the sample. The CDR3 has 14 amino acids, counting the end cysteine and phenylalanine. Solely the CDR3 DNA is kept, with 42 bases framed from the first base. Reading the germline V gene gives CDR1 SQVTM and CDR2 ANQGSEA. Trimming costs V 8 bases and J 2 bases, and their ends lie 18 bases apart.

The sample taken for sequencing was blood, either unsorted or a sorted T cell fraction (not recorded which). The rearrangement combines TRBV29-1 with TRBJ1-2; no D gene call is confident. This receptor was taken from a human donor who was either an allogeneic HSCT recipient or a stem cell or donor lymphocyte infusion donor (not recorded which). It is not recorded whose cells these are; they may come from a transplant donor. The CDR3: CSIRDPDVNYGYTF. At the DNA level, the sequence is TGCAGCATCCGAGACCCGGACGTCAACTATGGCTACACCTTC.